The clone carrying this TCR beta chain occurred once. The record originates from a study of blood T cell repertoires in COVID-19. Study in general: Samples came from the United States, Italy and Spain, spanning acute and convalescent COVID-19.

Produced via immunoSEQ multiplex PCR; TCRdb's table is partial and in-frame only. The data show more than 300,000 clones, 70% to 90% seen once. Seattle patient enrollment occurred during active infection, with longitudinal follow-up thereafter. The TCR sequence derives from a woman aged 25-40 years with COVID-19, enrolled during active disease. The specimen was peripheral blood.

For the CDR3, the DNA is TGTGCCAGCAGCTCCCCTTTAAACACTGAAGCTTTCTTT. Its translation is CASSSPLNTEAFF. The gene calls are TRBV13 and TRBJ1-1; unclear D gene. V was pared by 4 bases and J by 2 bases, with 8 bases between. CDR1 is PRHDT, CDR2 FYEKMQ, per germline (reference sequence). The CDR3 runs 13 residues.